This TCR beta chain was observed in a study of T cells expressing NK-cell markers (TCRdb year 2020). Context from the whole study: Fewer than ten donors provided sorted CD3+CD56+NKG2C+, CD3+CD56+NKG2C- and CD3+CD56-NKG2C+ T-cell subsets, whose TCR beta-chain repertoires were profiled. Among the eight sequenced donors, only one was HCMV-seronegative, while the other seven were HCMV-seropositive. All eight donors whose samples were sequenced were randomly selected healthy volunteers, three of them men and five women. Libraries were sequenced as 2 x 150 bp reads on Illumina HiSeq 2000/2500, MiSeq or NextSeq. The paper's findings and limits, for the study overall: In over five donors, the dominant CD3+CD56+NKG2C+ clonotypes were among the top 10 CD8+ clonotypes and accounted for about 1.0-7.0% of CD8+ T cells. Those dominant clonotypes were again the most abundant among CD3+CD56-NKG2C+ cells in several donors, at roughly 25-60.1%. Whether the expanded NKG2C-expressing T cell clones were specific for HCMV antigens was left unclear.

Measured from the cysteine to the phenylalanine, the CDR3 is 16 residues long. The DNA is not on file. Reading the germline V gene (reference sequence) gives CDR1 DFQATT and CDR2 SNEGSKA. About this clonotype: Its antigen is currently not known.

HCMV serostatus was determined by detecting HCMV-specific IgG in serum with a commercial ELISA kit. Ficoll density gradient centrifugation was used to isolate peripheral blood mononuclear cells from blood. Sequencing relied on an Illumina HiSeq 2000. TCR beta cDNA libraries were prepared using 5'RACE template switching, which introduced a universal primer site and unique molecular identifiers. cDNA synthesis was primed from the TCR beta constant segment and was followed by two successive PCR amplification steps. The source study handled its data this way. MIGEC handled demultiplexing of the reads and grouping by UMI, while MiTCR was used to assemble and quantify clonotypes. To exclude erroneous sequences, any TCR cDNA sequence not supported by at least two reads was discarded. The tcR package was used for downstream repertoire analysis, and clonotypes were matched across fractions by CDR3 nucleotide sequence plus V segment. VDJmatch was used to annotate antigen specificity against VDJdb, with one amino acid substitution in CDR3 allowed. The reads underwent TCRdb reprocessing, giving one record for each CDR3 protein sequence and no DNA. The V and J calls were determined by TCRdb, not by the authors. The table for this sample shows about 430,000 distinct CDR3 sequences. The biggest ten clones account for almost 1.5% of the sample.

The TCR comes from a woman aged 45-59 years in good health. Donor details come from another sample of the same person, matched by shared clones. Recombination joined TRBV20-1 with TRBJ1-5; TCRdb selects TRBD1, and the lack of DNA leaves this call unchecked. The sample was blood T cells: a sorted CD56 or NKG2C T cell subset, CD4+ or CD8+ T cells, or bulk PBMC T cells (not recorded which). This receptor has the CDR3 CSASRGGGFGNQPQHF.